This entry describes one T cell receptor (beta chain). Antigen: not known. These data come from a study of cytomegalovirus exposure and HLA in healthy donors. Points from the study as a whole: Cytomegalovirus-associated status was assigned to more than 150 TCR beta chains.

Germline assignment: CDR1 MNHNS and CDR2 SASEGT. Trimming cost V 2 bases and J 10 bases, with 15 bases left between them. The CDR3 covers 13 residues. Some clones are missing from TCRdb's copy, which holds only in-frame ones; the method was immunoSEQ multiplex PCR. Among 140,000 to 150,000 clones, around 93% were seen once, and the ten largest hold about 1.7%. This clonotype was sampled from a man in his late teens or twenties in good health and CMV-seropositive. Sequenced sample: PBMCs. The V gene is TRBV6-1, the J gene TRBJ2-7; tentative D call: TRBD2 (5 bases). The DNA for the CDR3 is TGTGCCAGCAGTGAAATCGGCTGGGAGAGTCAGTACTTC. Residues: CASSEIGWESQYF.